This is a list of T cell receptor beta chains from one sample in a study of Graves' ophthalmopathy and Graves' hyperthyroidism. TCRdb analysed the multiplex PCR reads with MiXCR anew, one entry per CDR3 protein. This sample has 900,000 to 1,200,000 distinct CDR3 sequences, with 36% found just once. Sample: peripheral blood or thyroid tissue (not recorded which). These receptors were obtained from an adult man with Graves' hyperthyroidism. The CDR3 runs from the conserved cysteine through the conserved F or W. A D gene is named only where the DNA matches it firmly. Clone size is stated in some rows and not others, as once, few, many or a class when expanded.

j_call d_call cdr3_length v_call clone_size cdr3_nt cdr3_aa
TRBJ2-7 NA 13 TRBV10-3 many TGTGCCATCAGTGGCCCCCGCCGGGACGAGCAGTACTTC CAISGPRRDEQYF
TRBJ1-1 NA 12 TRBV10-3 NA TGTGCCATCAGCACGGGGGCAACTGGAGCTTTCTTT CAISTGATGAFF
TRBJ2-7 NA 13 TRBV24-1 many TGTGCCACCAGTGACGGGACTTCCTACGAGCAGTACTTC CATSDGTSYEQYF
TRBJ2-2 NA 15 TRBV28 few TGTGCCAGCAGTTTAGCGGGAACCGTCGACGGGGAGCTGTTTTTT CASSLAGTVDGELFF
TRBJ2-7 NA 11 TRBV12-3/TRBV12-4 many TGTGCCAGCAGTTTAGCCGGAGAAGTGTACTTC CASSLAGEVYF
TRBJ2-7 TRBD1 14 TRBV12-3/TRBV12-4 NA TGTGCCAGCAGGCAAGCAGGGGGTCACATCGAGCAGTACTTC CASRQAGGHIEQYF
TRBJ1-6 NA 16 TRBV5-1 once TGCGCCAGCAGCTTGGCTGGGGGCCAACTTGGTTCACCCCTCCACTTT CASSLAGGQLGSPLHF
TRBJ2-7 NA 14 TRBV29-1 many TGCAGCGTCCGGACGCCTGGCGGCCCCTACGAGCAGTACTTC CSVRTPGGPYEQYF
TRBJ1-2 NA 14 TRBV29-1 few TGCAGCGTCGCGACGGGAGGGACTAACTATGGCTACACCTTC CSVATGGTNYGYTF
TRBJ1-4 NA 15 TRBV7-2 few TGTGCCAGCAGCTTACAACAGGGATTTAATGAAAAACTGTTTTTT CASSLQQGFNEKLFF
TRBJ1-5 NA 15 TRBV24-1 many TGTGCCACCAGTGATGCTGACAGCGACAATCAGCCCCAGCATTTT CATSDADSDNQPQHF
TRBJ2-5 TRBD2 15 TRBV12-3/TRBV12-4 many TGTGCCAGCAGTTTAGGGCTAGCGGGGATTCAGACCCAGTACTTC CASSLGLAGIQTQYF
TRBJ1-1 NA 13 TRBV5-6 NA TGTGCCAGCCGCATTTCAGTGAACACTGAAGCTTTCTTT CASRISVNTEAFF
TRBJ2-7 TRBD2 13 TRBV29-1 NA TGCAGCGTTGTCGCGGGAGGGTGGGGTGAGCAGTACTTC CSVVAGGWGEQYF
TRBJ1-5 NA 19 TRBV12-3/TRBV12-4 NA TGTGCCAGCAGTTTTGGGTCGACGCGACAGTTAACCGGGTATCAGCCCCAGCATTTT CASSFGSTRQLTGYQPQHF
TRBJ2-3 TRBD2 16 TRBV15 NA TGTGCCACCAGCAGAGGGACTAGCAGAAGCACAGATACGCAGTATTTT CATSRGTSRSTDTQYF
TRBJ1-5 NA 14 TRBV11-2 NA TGTGCCAGCGGGCAATCCGGGGTCAATCAGCCCCAGCATTTT CASGQSGVNQPQHF
TRBJ1-5 NA 14 TRBV12-3/TRBV12-4 NA TGTGCCAGCAGTTTAGGGGGCGGGAAGGGGCCCCAGCATTTT CASSLGGGKGPQHF
TRBJ1-1 TRBD1 15 TRBV6-5 NA TGTGCCAGCAGAAAAGGACAGGGGAGGAACACTGAAGCTTTCTTT CASRKGQGRNTEAFF
TRBJ2-5 NA 13 TRBV29-1 many TGCAGCGTTGAGGGTGCAGGCGAGGGGACCCAGTACTTC CSVEGAGEGTQYF
TRBJ1-1 NA 12 TRBV30 many TGTGCCTGGAGCCGACAGAACACTGAAGCTTTCTTT CAWSRQNTEAFF
TRBJ1-1 NA 15 TRBV7-8 many TGTGCCAGCAGCCTAGACAGGCCCATGAACACTGAAGCTTTCTTT CASSLDRPMNTEAFF
TRBJ2-6 NA 13 TRBV11-1 NA TGTGCCAGCACCTACTCTGGGGCCAACGCCCTGACCTTC CASTYSGANALTF
TRBJ1-1 NA 15 TRBV4-3 many TGCGCCAGCAGCCAAGATCCTGGACATAACACTGAAGCTTTCTTT CASSQDPGHNTEAFF
TRBJ1-5 TRBD1 15 TRBV15 few TGTGCCACCAGCAGAGAAGACAGGGCAAATCAGCCCCAGCATTTT CATSREDRANQPQHF
TRBJ1-4 NA 13 TRBV13 NA TGTGCCAGCAGCCCCTCACGGGCGGGCAAACTGTTTTTT CASSPSRAGKLFF
TRBJ2-7 TRBD2 15 TRBV10-3 NA TGTGCCATCAGTGAGGGGACTAGCGGGGCCTACGAGCAGTACTTC CAISEGTSGAYEQYF
TRBJ2-7 NA 14 TRBV7-2 many TGTGCCAGCAGCCCAGCAGTCAGCTCCTACGAGCAGTACTTC CASSPAVSSYEQYF
TRBJ1-2 NA 14 TRBV7-9 many TGTGCCAGCAGCTTAGTTCCCAGTATTGATGGCTACACCTTC CASSLVPSIDGYTF
TRBJ2-7 NA 13 TRBV7-9 NA TGTGCCAGCAGCTCACAGGCCTCCTACGAGCAGTACTTC CASSSQASYEQYF
TRBJ2-7 TRBD2 15 TRBV5-5 NA TGTGCCAGCAGCGCTCAGGCGGGAGGACGGGACGAGCAGTACTTC CASSAQAGGRDEQYF
TRBJ2-5 NA 13 TRBV7-2 NA TGTGCCAGCAGCCTAGGAATGGTCGGGGAGCTGTACTTC CASSLGMVGELYF
TRBJ2-5 TRBD1 15 TRBV7-3 many TGTGCCAGCAGCCGAGGGACAGCGTACCAAGAGACCCAGTACTTC CASSRGTAYQETQYF
TRBJ2-7 NA 15 TRBV5-1 many TGTGCCAGCAGCTTATTCGGCGGCGGCTCCTACGAGCAGTACTTC CASSLFGGGSYEQYF
TRBJ1-5 NA 12 TRBV19 few TGTGCTAGACCGGGGACCAATCAGCCCCAGCATTTT CARPGTNQPQHF
TRBJ2-2 TRBD2 15 TRBV19 NA TGTGCCAGTAACAACGGGGGGGCCGGCACCGGGGAGCTGTTTTTT CASNNGGAGTGELFF
TRBJ1-2 NA 14 TRBV19 few TGTGCCAGTAGTCTCCAGACAGCTTACTATGGCTACACCTTC CASSLQTAYYGYTF
TRBJ1-2 NA 13 TRBV29-1 many TGCAGCGTTGATCTGGGGACTAACTATGGCTACACCTTC CSVDLGTNYGYTF
TRBJ2-5 NA 13 TRBV10-2 NA TGCGCCAGCAGCGAAGCAGATGGGACTTTTGAGTACTTC CASSEADGTFEYF
TRBJ2-3 TRBD1 16 TRBV29-1 NA TGCAGCGTCCGGACAGGGGGCTTTGGATGGATAGATACGCAGTATTTT CSVRTGGFGWIDTQYF
TRBJ1-4 TRBD1 15 TRBV20-1 few TGCAGTGCTTATGCTCGACAGGGCGGAAATGAAAAACTGTTTTTT CSAYARQGGNEKLFF
TRBJ1-6 NA 15 TRBV4-2 many TGTGCCAGCAGCCAAGCGGACCGGGGTAATTCACCCCTCCACTTT CASSQADRGNSPLHF
TRBJ1-2 NA 15 TRBV7-2 many TGTGCCAGCAGCTTAGTTGTCCAGCCTGACTATGGCTACACCTTC CASSLVVQPDYGYTF
TRBJ2-5 NA 14 TRBV2 many TGTGCCAGCACAAAGGTGGGAGCACAAGAGACCCAGTACTTC CASTKVGAQETQYF
TRBJ2-7 NA 14 TRBV10-3 NA TGTGCCATCTTCTTAAGCGGGCCGGACTACGAGCAGTACTTC CAIFLSGPDYEQYF
TRBJ1-4 NA 16 TRBV9 many TGTGCCAGCATCCTACCAGCCGGGCCCAATAGCGGAAAACTGTTTTTT CASILPAGPNSGKLFF
TRBJ2-7 NA 13 TRBV7-8 NA TGTGCCAGCAGCTTCCCCCTAGCGTACGAGCAGTACTTC CASSFPLAYEQYF